The rows below give T cell receptor beta chains drawn from one sample of a study of T cells in Graves' hyperthyroidism and ophthalmopathy. Using its own MiXCR run on the multiplex PCR reads, TCRdb lists one record per CDR3 protein. The sample includes under 450,000 distinct CDR3 sequences, roughly 14% of them seen just once. Sequencing was performed on blood. The source of these receptors is a man in his thirties or forties with Graves' hyperthyroidism that later progressed to Graves' ophthalmopathy. The CDR3 runs from the conserved cysteine through the conserved F or W. The order of the fields is CDR3 protein, CDR3 DNA, V gene, clone size, D gene, CDR3 length, J gene. The D gene is left open where the match is weak. Where a row states a size, it is once, few, many or the class of an expanded clone; other rows omit it.

CASKGSNEQFF,TGTGCCAGCAAGGGAAGCAATGAGCAGTTCTTC,TRBV28,many,NA,11,TRBJ2-1
CASSPTGPDYEQYF,TGTGCCAGCAGTCCAACAGGGCCCGACTACGAGCAGTACTTC,TRBV28,many,NA,14,TRBJ2-7
CASSQYRDLNEQFF,TGTGCCAGCAGCCAATATAGGGATCTCAATGAGCAGTTCTTC,TRBV3-1,few,NA,14,TRBJ2-1
CASSNHPLGGYEQYF,TGTGCCAGCAGTAACCACCCCCTTGGGGGTTACGAGCAGTACTTC,TRBV12-3/TRBV12-4,many,NA,15,TRBJ2-7
CASSRQVGSGNTIYF,TGTGCCAGCAGCCGACAGGTCGGCTCTGGAAACACCATATATTTT,TRBV11-2,many,NA,15,TRBJ1-3
CATSRDQGPYGYTF,TGTGCCACCAGCAGAGATCAAGGGCCCTATGGCTACACCTTC,TRBV15,many,NA,14,TRBJ1-2
CASKVQGNTEAFF,TGCGCCAGCAAAGTACAGGGGAACACTGAAGCTTTCTTT,TRBV5-1,many,NA,13,TRBJ1-1
CASSQVISTDTQYF,TGTGCCAGCAGCCAAGTCATCAGCACAGATACGCAGTATTTT,TRBV14,few,NA,14,TRBJ2-3
CASSHGAGTGRKWSNQPQHF,TGTGCCAGCAGCCACGGCGCCGGGACAGGGAGAAAGTGGAGCAATCAGCCCCAGCATTTT,TRBV3-1,many,TRBD1,20,TRBJ1-5
CAISEAGMENTEAFF,TGTGCCATCAGTGAGGCAGGAATGGAGAACACTGAAGCTTTCTTT,TRBV10-3,many,NA,15,TRBJ1-1
CVSSIQETQYF,TGCGTCAGCAGCATTCAAGAGACCCAGTACTTC,TRBV5-1,few,NA,11,TRBJ2-5
CAISEPGAKDTGELFF,TGTGCCATCAGTGAGCCAGGGGCTAAAGATACCGGGGAGCTGTTTTTT,TRBV10-3,NA,NA,16,TRBJ2-2
CASSLRGGIYEQFF,TGTGCCAGCAGTTTACGCGGGGGAATCTATGAGCAGTTCTTC,TRBV27,NA,TRBD2,14,TRBJ2-1
CAWGMGRLEQYF,TGTGCCTGGGGAATGGGTCGCCTCGAGCAGTACTTC,TRBV30,NA,NA,12,TRBJ2-7
CASGLVASGANVLTF,TGTGCTAGTGGTTTGGTGGCCTCTGGGGCCAACGTCCTGACTTTC,TRBV12-5,few,NA,15,TRBJ2-6
CASSTQTGDTGELFF,TGTGCCAGCAGCACCCAGACAGGAGACACCGGGGAGCTGTTTTTT,TRBV11-2,NA,NA,15,TRBJ2-2
CASSSPPNYGYTF,TGTGCCAGCAGTTCCCCTCCTAACTATGGCTACACCTTC,TRBV6-1,NA,NA,13,TRBJ1-2
CASSLKGAQHF,TGTGCCAGCAGTTTGAAGGGGGCCCAGCATTTT,TRBV28,many,NA,11,TRBJ1-5
CASSEEAAHFYGYTF,TGTGCCAGCAGTGAAGAAGCAGCCCACTTCTATGGCTACACCTTC,TRBV6-1,many,NA,15,TRBJ1-2
CASSVDRAPEPQHF,TGTGCCAGCAGTGTTGACAGGGCCCCGGAGCCCCAGCATTTT,TRBV2,many,TRBD1,14,TRBJ1-5
CAISAGNEQFF,TGTGCCATCAGTGCCGGCAATGAGCAGTTCTTC,TRBV10-3,NA,NA,11,TRBJ2-1
CASGQDGQASYNEQFF,TGTGCCAGCGGCCAAGATGGGCAGGCTTCCTACAATGAGCAGTTCTTC,TRBV3-1,NA,NA,16,TRBJ2-1
CASGLVRTGDTGELFF,TGTGCTAGTGGTTTGGTGAGGACAGGGGACACCGGGGAGCTGTTTTTT,TRBV12-5,once,TRBD1,16,TRBJ2-2
CASSRGQGSNYGYTF,TGCGCCAGCAGCCGAGGACAGGGTTCTAACTATGGCTACACCTTC,TRBV5-1,few,TRBD1,15,TRBJ1-2
CSARDLEYGYTF,TGCAGTGCAAGGGACTTGGAATATGGCTACACCTTC,TRBV20-1,few,NA,12,TRBJ1-2
CASREGGEQYF,TGTGCCAGCAGGGAAGGGGGCGAGCAGTACTTC,TRBV11-2,many,NA,11,TRBJ2-7
CASSLGTGSSYEQYF,TGTGCCAGCAGCTTAGGGACAGGGAGCTCCTACGAGCAGTACTTC,TRBV7-6,many,TRBD1,15,TRBJ2-7
CASSLDVGDIQYF,TGCGCCAGCAGCTTGGATGTGGGGGACATTCAGTACTTC,TRBV5-1,NA,NA,13,TRBJ2-4
CASRPSGGGMNTEAFF,TGTGCCAGCAGACCCTCGGGGGGGGGGATGAACACTGAAGCTTTCTTT,TRBV27,NA,NA,16,TRBJ1-1
CASTSGNYYEQYF,TGTGCCAGCACCTCAGGGAATTACTACGAGCAGTACTTC,TRBV2,many,NA,13,TRBJ2-7
CASNSRNTGELFF,TGTGCCAGCAACTCCAGGAACACCGGGGAGCTGTTTTTT,TRBV2,many,NA,13,TRBJ2-2
CASSLGWGSADTQYF,TGTGCCAGCAGCTTAGGGTGGGGATCCGCAGATACGCAGTATTTT,TRBV7-9,many,NA,15,TRBJ2-3
CASSLKAGTEAFF,TGTGCCAGCAGTTTAAAGGCTGGCACTGAAGCTTTCTTT,TRBV12-3/TRBV12-4,many,NA,13,TRBJ1-1
CSVGTSRGYGYTF,TGCAGCGTTGGGACATCCAGGGGGTATGGCTACACCTTC,TRBV29-1,few,TRBD1,13,TRBJ1-2
CATSRDRQTTDTQYF,TGTGCCACCAGCAGAGATCGACAGACCACAGATACGCAGTATTTT,TRBV15,many,NA,15,TRBJ2-3
CSARVYGPPAKGHSNQPQHF,TGCAGTGCTAGAGTATATGGTCCCCCGGCTAAGGGACATAGCAATCAGCCCCAGCATTTT,TRBV20-1,few,NA,20,TRBJ1-5
CASRGLASYNEQFF,TGCGCCAGCAGAGGACTAGCATCCTACAATGAGCAGTTCTTC,TRBV5-1,many,TRBD2,14,TRBJ2-1
CSARGTGNSPLHF,TGCAGTGCTAGGGGGACAGGTAATTCACCCCTCCACTTT,TRBV20-1,many,TRBD1,13,TRBJ1-6
CASSGTGGPRGQETQYF,TGTGCCAGCAGCGGCACAGGTGGACCCCGAGGACAAGAGACCCAGTACTTC,TRBV9,few,NA,17,TRBJ2-5
CVSSTGGTRDTQYF,TGCGTCAGCAGCACCGGCGGGACTCGAGATACGCAGTATTTT,TRBV5-1,NA,NA,14,TRBJ2-3
CASSLNREETQYF,TGTGCCAGCAGTCTCAACAGGGAGGAGACCCAGTACTTC,TRBV2,many,NA,13,TRBJ2-5